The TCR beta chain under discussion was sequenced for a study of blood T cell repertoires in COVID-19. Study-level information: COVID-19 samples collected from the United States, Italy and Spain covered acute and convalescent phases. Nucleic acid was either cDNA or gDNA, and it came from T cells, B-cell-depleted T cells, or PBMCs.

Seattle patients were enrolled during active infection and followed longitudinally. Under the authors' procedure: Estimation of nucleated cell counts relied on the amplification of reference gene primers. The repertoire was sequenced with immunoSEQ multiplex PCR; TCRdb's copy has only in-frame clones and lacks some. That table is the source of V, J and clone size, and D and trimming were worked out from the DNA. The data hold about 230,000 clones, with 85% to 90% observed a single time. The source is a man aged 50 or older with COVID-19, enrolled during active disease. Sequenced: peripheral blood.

The CDR3 is CASSLSGVYNEQFF. The CDR3 DNA reads as TGTGCCAGCAGCTTAAGCGGGGTTTACAATGAGCAGTTCTTC. The V and J genes are TRBV11-2 and TRBJ2-1, with TRBD2 matching 7 bases. The CDR3 is 14 residues long. Trimming cost V 2 bases and J 4 bases; bases outside gene matches: 2. From germline, CDR1 is SGHAT and CDR2 FQNNGV.